This is a list of T cell receptor beta chains from one sample in a study of long-term antiretroviral therapy in people with HIV. Assay: immunoSEQ multiplex PCR; the TCRdb copy retains only in-frame clones and omits some. The profile covers around 40,000 clones, with 85% to 95% appearing a single time and 3.6% taken by the ten largest. This sample comprised unsorted PBMCs, obtained 4.1 years after starting antiretroviral therapy. These receptors originate from a woman in her fifties or sixties with HIV. Both conserved end residues are part of each CDR3. Each record gives: CDR3 DNA, CDR3 protein, clone size, D gene, V gene, J gene. The D gene is left open where the match is weak. Not every row has a clone size; where given, it reads once, few, many or a size class.

TGTGCCAGCGGCTACGGGACTCGGAATCAGCCCCAGCATTTT	CASGYGTRNQPQHF	.	.	TRBV6-1	TRBJ1-5
TGCGCCAGCAGCTTGGAGGGAGCTTTCTTT	CASSLEGAFF	.	.	TRBV5-1	TRBJ1-1
TGTGCCAGCAGTGTAGGGGGCGCGAGCGCTGAAGCTTTCTTT	CASSVGGASAEAFF	.	TRBD1	TRBV2	TRBJ1-1
TGTGCCATCAGGGGGGGACAGGGGCCGGCTAACACTGAAGCTTTCTTT	CAIRGGQGPANTEAFF	.	TRBD1	TRBV10-3	TRBJ1-1
TGTGCCATCAGGAACCGGGACCGGGGGCCCATGAACACTGAAGCTTTCTTT	CAIRNRDRGPMNTEAFF	.	.	TRBV10-3	TRBJ1-1
TGTGCCAGCACGAACCTCAACGGGGAGACCCAGTACTTC	CASTNLNGETQYF	.	.	TRBV7-2	TRBJ2-5
TGTGCCAGCAGTGAGGACACCGGGGAGCTGTTTTTT	CASSEDTGELFF	.	.	TRBV2	TRBJ2-2
TGTGCCAGTAGTGACCGTTCCTACGAGCAGTACTTC	CASSDRSYEQYF	.	.	TRBV19	TRBJ2-7
TGTGCCAGCAGCCCAGGGGAGGCCTTTGGAAACACCATATATTTT	CASSPGEAFGNTIYF	.	.	TRBV6-5	TRBJ1-3
TGTGCCATCAGTGAGGTTGGGGACACTGAAGCTTTCTTT	CAISEVGDTEAFF	.	.	TRBV10-3	TRBJ1-1
TGTGCCAGCAGGGACGGGGGGCAGGGTCAGCCCCAGCATTTT	CASRDGGQGQPQHF	.	.	TRBV2	TRBJ1-5
TGTGCCAGCAGCCCCTCCACAGTGGAAGAGACCCAGTACTTC	CASSPSTVEETQYF	.	.	TRBV7-9	TRBJ2-5
TGTGCCAGCTCACCCGGACAGGGGAGTGCCTATGGCTACACCTTC	CASSPGQGSAYGYTF	.	TRBD1	TRBV18	TRBJ1-2
TGTGCCAGCAGCTTAGATCTAGCGGGGGCCTCCTACAATGAGCAGTTCTTC	CASSLDLAGASYNEQFF	.	TRBD2	TRBV11-2	TRBJ2-1
TGTGCCAGCAGCTTGGCAGCAACTAATGAAAAACTGTTTTTT	CASSLAATNEKLFF	once	.	TRBV7-9	TRBJ1-4
TGTGCCAGCAGTGAATCGGCATTGTCGACCTACGAGCAGTACTTC	CASSESALSTYEQYF	.	.	TRBV2	TRBJ2-7
TGTGCCAGCAGCTTAGACAATCAGCCCCAGCATTTT	CASSLDNQPQHF	.	.	TRBV5-4	TRBJ1-5